The present T cell receptor (beta chain) was sequenced within a study of identical twins. The study's findings and limits: The study found weaker excess twin sharing in beta out-of-frame sequences. Twins shared out-of-frame alpha sequences with excess low generation probability.

This clonotype was picked up a small number of times. Its antigen is as yet unknown. TCRdb passed the 5' RACE reads through MiXCR, listing each CDR3 protein once. There are some 790,000 distinct CDR3 sequences in the sample; roughly 18% occur only once, and about 12% lies in the top ten. The sample was also reused in another study, on T cells expressing NK-cell markers. That study adds: Sorted CD3+CD56-NKG2C+, CD3+CD56+NKG2C- and CD3+CD56+NKG2C+ T cells were the source of the TCR beta repertoires.

Sequenced: PBMCs. This receptor was identified in a woman between 18 and 29 years old in good health.

CDR3 coding DNA: TGTGCCAGCAGTTTACTTACTAACTCTGGGGCCAACGTCCTGACTTTC. Protein sequence: CASSLLTNSGANVLTF. The rearrangement joins TRBV27 to TRBJ2-6, with unresolved D. Deletions cut 2 bases from V and 0 bases from J, with 8 bases between. The CDR3 runs 16 residues. Germline CDR1 and CDR2: MNHEY and SMNVEV (reference sequence).